This T cell receptor (beta chain) comes out of a study of T cell repertoires in cytomegalovirus infection. Study-level points and caveats: In two of eight donors, the top clonotype was HLA-C-restricted CMV-specific.

This clonotype was counted a few times. What it binds is unknown. TCRdb re-called the reads with MiXCR, one entry per CDR3 protein. There are about 400,000 distinct CDR3 sequences in the sample; roughly 20% occur only once, and roughly 9% lies in the top ten. Sequencing was done on a sample of PBMCs. The TCR originated in a human donor in good health (CMV status not recorded). Some clones in this sample may be carry-over from other donors' samples.

In DNA, the CDR3 is TGTGCCAGCAGCCCCTTGACAGGGGTCCCAGATACGCAGTATTTT. Its translation: CASSPLTGVPDTQYF. This chain uses TRBV11-2 with TRBJ2-3, with 8 bases identical to TRBD1. CDR3 size: 15 residues. Germline CDR1 SGHAT, CDR2 FQNNGV. V lost 5 bases to trimming and J lost 4 bases; unmatched junction nucleotides: 8.